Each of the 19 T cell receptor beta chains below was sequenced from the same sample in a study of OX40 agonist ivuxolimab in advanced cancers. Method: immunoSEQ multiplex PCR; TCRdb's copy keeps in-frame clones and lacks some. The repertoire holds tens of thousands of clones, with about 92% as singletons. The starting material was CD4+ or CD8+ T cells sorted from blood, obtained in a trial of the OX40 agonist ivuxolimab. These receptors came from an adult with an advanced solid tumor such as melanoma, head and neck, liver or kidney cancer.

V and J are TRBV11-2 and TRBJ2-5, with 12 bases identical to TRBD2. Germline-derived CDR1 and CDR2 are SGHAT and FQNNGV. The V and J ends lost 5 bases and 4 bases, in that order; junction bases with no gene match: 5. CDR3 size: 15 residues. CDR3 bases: TGTGCCAGCAGCCGCGGACTAGCGGGGACAGAGACCCAGTACTTC. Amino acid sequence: CASSRGLAGTETQYF.

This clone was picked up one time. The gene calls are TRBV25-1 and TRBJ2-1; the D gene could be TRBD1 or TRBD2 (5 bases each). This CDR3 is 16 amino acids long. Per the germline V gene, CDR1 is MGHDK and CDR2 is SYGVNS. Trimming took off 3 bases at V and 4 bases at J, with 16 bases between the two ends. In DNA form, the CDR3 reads TGTGCCAGCAGTGACCGGGACGGCGAGAGATACAATGAGCAGTTCTTC. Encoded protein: CASSDRDGERYNEQFF. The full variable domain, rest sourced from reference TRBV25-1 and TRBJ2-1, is EADIYQTPRYLVIGTGKKITLECSQTMGHDKMYWYQQDPGMELHLIHYSYGVNSTEKGDLSSESTVSRIRTEHFPLTLESARPSHTSQYLCASSDRDGERYNEQFFGPGTRLTVL.

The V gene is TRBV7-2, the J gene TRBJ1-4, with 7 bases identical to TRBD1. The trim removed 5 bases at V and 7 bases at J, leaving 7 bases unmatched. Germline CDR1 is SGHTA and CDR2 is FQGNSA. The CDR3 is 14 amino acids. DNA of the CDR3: TGTGCCAGCAGCCCCGGGACAGAAACTGAAAAACTGTTTTTT. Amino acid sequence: CASSPGTETEKLFF. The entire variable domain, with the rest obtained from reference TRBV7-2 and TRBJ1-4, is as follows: GAGVSQSPSNKVTEKGKDVELRCDPISGHTALYWYRQSLGQGLEFLIYFQGNSAPDKSGLPSDRFSAERTGGSVSTLTIQRTQQEDSAVYLCASSPGTETEKLFFGSGTQLSVL.

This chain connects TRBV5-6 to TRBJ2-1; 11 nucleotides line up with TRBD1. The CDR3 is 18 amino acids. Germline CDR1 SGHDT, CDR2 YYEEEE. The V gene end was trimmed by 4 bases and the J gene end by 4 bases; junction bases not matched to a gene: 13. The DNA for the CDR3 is TGTGCCAGCAGCCGGGACAGGGGGTCGTACCGGTCGTACAATGAGCAGTTCTTC. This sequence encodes CASSRDRGSYRSYNEQFF.

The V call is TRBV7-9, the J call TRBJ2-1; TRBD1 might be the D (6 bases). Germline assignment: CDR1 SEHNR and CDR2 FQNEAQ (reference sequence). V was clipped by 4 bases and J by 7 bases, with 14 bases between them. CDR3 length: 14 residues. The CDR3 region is CASSSSLDRNEQFF. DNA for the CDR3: TGTGCCAGCAGCTCTAGCTTGGACAGAAATGAGCAGTTCTTC. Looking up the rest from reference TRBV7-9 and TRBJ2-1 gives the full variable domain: DTGVSQNPRHKITKRGQNVTFRCDPISEHNRLYWYRQTLGQGPEFLTYFQNEAQLEKSRLLSDRFSAERPKGSFSTLEIQRTEQGDSAMYLCASSSSLDRNEQFFGPGTRLTVL.

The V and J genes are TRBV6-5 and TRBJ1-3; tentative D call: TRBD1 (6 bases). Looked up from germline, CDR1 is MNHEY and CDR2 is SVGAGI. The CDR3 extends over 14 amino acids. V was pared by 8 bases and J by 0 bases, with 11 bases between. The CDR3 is CASGGMSSGNTIYF. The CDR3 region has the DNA TGTGCCAGCGGGGGCATGTCCTCTGGAAACACCATATATTTT.

The CDR3 DNA reads TGCAGTGCTAGAGATCTGGGCGAGCAGTACTTC. Encoded protein: CSARDLGEQYF. The chain recombines TRBV20-1 with TRBJ2-7, with unresolved D. The V gene's germline CDR1 is DFQATT and CDR2 SNEGSKA (reference sequence). The germline V and J ends were trimmed by 0 bases and 6 bases, with 6 bases remaining between them. The length of the CDR3 is 11 residues.

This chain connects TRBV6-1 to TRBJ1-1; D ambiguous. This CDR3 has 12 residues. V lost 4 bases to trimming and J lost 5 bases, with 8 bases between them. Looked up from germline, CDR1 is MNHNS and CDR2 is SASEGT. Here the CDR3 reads CASSVWDTEAFF. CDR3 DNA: TGTGCCAGCAGTGTTTGGGATACTGAAGCTTTCTTT.

As DNA, the CDR3 is TGCGCCAGCAGCCTAAGCGCCGGGGAGCTGTTTTTT. Translated, it gives CASSLSAGELFF. The rearrangement links TRBV5-1 to TRBJ2-2; no reliable D call. Trimming left V 4 bases short and J 6 bases short, with 7 bases between. The CDR3 is made up of 12 amino acids. CDR1 SGHRS and CDR2 YFSETQ come from the germline V gene.

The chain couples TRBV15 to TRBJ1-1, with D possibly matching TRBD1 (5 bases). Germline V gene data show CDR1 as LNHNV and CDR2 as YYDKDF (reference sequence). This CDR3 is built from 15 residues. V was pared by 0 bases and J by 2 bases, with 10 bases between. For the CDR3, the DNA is TGTGCCACCAGCAGAGATCGGGGGGTTAACACTGAAGCTTTCTTT. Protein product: CATSRDRGVNTEAFF. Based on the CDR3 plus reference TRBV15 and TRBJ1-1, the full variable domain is DAMVIQNPRYQVTQFGKPVTLSCSQTLNHNVMYWYQQKSSQAPKLLFHYYDKDFNNEADTPDNFQSRRPNTSFCFLDIRSPGLGDTAMYLCATSRDRGVNTEAFFGQGTRLTVV.

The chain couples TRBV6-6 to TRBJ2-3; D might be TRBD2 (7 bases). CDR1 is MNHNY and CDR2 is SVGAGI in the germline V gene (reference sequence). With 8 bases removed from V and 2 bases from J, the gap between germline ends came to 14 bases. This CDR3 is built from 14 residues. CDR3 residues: CASGGGRYTDTQYF. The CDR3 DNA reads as TGTGCCAGCGGGGGGGGGCGGTACACAGATACGCAGTATTTT.

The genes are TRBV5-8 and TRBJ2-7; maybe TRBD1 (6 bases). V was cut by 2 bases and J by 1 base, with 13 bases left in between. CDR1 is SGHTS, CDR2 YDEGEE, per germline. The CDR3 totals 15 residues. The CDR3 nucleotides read TGTGCCAGCAGCTTACGAGGGGGAGAATCCTACGAGCAGTACTTC. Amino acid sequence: CASSLRGGESYEQYF.

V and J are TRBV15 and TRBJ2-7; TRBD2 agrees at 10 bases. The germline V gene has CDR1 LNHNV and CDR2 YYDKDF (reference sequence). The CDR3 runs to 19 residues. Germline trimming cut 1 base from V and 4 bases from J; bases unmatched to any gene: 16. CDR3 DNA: TGTGCCACCAGCAGAGTCCCCCCTAGCGGGAGCTTCCCCGCTTACGAGCAGTACTTC. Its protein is CATSRVPPSGSFPAYEQYF.

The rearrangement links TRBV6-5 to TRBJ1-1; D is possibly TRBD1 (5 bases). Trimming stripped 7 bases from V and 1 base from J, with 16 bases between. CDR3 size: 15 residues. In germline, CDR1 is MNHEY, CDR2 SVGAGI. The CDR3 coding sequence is TGTGCCAGCATTCTGACGGGGGGTAGGAACACTGAAGCTTTCTTT. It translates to CASILTGGRNTEAFF.

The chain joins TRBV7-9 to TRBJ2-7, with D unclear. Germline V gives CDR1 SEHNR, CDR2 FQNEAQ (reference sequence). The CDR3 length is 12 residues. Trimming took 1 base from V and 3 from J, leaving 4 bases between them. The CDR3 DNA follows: TGTGCCAGCAGCTTAGGTGACTACGAGCAGTACTTC. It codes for CASSLGDYEQYF.

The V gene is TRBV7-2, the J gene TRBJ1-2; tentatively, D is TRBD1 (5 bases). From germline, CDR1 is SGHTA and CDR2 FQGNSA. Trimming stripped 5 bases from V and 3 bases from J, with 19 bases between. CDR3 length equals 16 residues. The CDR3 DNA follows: TGTGCCAGCAGCGGCCCGAGGGGTCCAGGGCACTATGGCTACACCTTC. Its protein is CASSGPRGPGHYGYTF.

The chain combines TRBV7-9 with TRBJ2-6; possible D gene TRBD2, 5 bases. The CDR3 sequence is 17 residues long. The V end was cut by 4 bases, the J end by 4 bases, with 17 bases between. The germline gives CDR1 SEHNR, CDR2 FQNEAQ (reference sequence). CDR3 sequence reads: CASSSWGASGGANVLTF. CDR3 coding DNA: TGTGCCAGCAGCTCGTGGGGAGCCTCGGGCGGGGCCAACGTCCTGACTTTC.

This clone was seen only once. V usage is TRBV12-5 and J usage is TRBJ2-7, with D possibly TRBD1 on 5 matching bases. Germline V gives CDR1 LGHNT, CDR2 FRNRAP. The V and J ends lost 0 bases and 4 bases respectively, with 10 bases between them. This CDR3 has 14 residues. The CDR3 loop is CASGLVGRAYEQYF. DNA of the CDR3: TGTGCTAGTGGTTTGGTCGGCAGGGCGTACGAGCAGTACTTC.

CDR3 protein: CASSHNFRLGGRQETQYF. Written as DNA, the CDR3 is TGCGCCAGCAGCCACAACTTTCGGCTAGGTGGTCGACAAGAGACCCAGTACTTC. V usage is TRBV4-1 and J usage is TRBJ2-5; the D is unclear. The CDR3 consists of 18 residues. The V and J ends lost 3 bases and 2 bases respectively, with 22 bases between them. CDR1 is MGHRA and CDR2 is YSYEKL in the germline V gene.